Listed below are T cell receptor beta chains from one sample, sequenced in a study of T cell responses to AZD1222 COVID-19 vaccine. The table came from immunoSEQ multiplex PCR; TCRdb's copy has only in-frame clones and leaves some out. The sample holds some 150,000 clones, about 92% seen once. The material sequenced was peripheral blood, taken 28 days after the second AZD1222 dose. The source is an adult who received the AZD1222 COVID-19 vaccine. CDR3s leave out the opening cysteine and the closing phenylalanine or tryptophan.

V gene	CDR3 protein
TRBV12-3/TRBV12-4	ASSDSYEQY
TRBV3-1/TRBV3-2	ASSSRTVASSGANVLT
TRBV18	ASSPASRDSSF
TRBV24-1	ATSDSRSGFDEQY
TRBV28	ASIRGGTEAF
TRBV12-5	ASGSRLNNEQF
TRBV27	ASTHSGAIPYEQY
TRBV6-5	ASTKNRDNQPQH
TRBV11-2	ASSFKRDFSYNEQF
TRBV6-2/TRBV6-3	ASSLSGMIYNEQF
TRBV7-6	ASSLGPGGQGGNEQF
TRBV5-5	ASSPPGQGLGGYT
TRBV18	ASSPMTGEDGYT
TRBV7-9	ASSLRSGELF